The 24 T cell receptor beta chains given below trace back to one sample, sequenced in a study of OX40 agonist ivuxolimab in advanced cancers. Assay: immunoSEQ multiplex PCR; the TCRdb copy retains only in-frame clones and omits some. Among some 130,000 clones listed, about 92% were seen once. The sample here was CD4+ or CD8+ T cells sorted from blood, taken in a trial of the OX40 agonist ivuxolimab. These receptors were collected from an adult with an advanced solid tumor such as melanoma, head and neck, liver or kidney cancer.

This sequence joins TRBV9 and TRBJ1-2, with D tentatively TRBD1 (5 bases). The CDR3 is 16 residues long. Germline assignment: CDR1 SGDLS and CDR2 YYNGEE. Trimming cost V 4 bases and J 0 bases, with 16 bases left between them. The CDR3 DNA reads TGTGCCAGCAGCACAGCGGAGGGGCCGACTAACTATGGCTACACCTTC. Translation gives CASSTAEGPTNYGYTF.

This clone was observed a single time. The V gene is TRBV29-1, the J gene TRBJ1-5; D remains ambiguous. From germline, CDR1 is SQVTM and CDR2 ANQGSEA. The CDR3 extends over 14 amino acids. V was cut by 4 bases and J by 2 bases, with 12 bases left in between. CDR3 residues: CSVVIGPGNQPQHF. The CDR3 nucleotides read TGCAGCGTTGTAATTGGTCCGGGCAATCAGCCCCAGCATTTT.

The rearrangement joins TRBV4-3 to TRBJ2-2; D not certain. This CDR3 contains 16 residues. The germline V gene has CDR1 LGHNA and CDR2 YSLEER. Trimming cost V 0 bases and J 5 bases, with 13 bases left between them. The CDR3 coding sequence is TGCGCCAGCAGCCAAGATCCCCCCCCAGTGACCGGGGAGCTGTTTTTT. Translated: CASSQDPPPVTGELFF.

This rearrangement joins TRBV5-8 to TRBJ1-1; 9 positions agree with TRBD1. The germline V gene has CDR1 SGHTS and CDR2 YDEGEE. The CDR3 has 15 amino acids. Unmatched junction bases numbered 7, after V lost 0 bases and J lost 7 bases. The CDR3 nucleotides read TGTGCCAGCAGCTTGGACAGGGGGCTGCTGGGTGAAGCTTTCTTT. Protein sequence: CASSLDRGLLGEAFF. The full variable domain, its missing parts supplied by reference TRBV5-8 and TRBJ1-1, is EAGVTQSPTHLIKTRGQQATLRCSPISGHTSVYWYQQALGLGLQFLLWYDEGEERNRGNFPPRFSGRQFPNYSSELNVNALELEDSALYLCASSLDRGLLGEAFFGQGTRLTVV.

This clone is a singleton in its sample. The chain joins TRBV15 to TRBJ1-3; the D is unclear. V was cut by 0 bases and J by 4 bases, with 16 bases left in between. CDR1 and CDR2 (germline): LNHNV, YYDKDF (reference sequence). The length of the CDR3 is 17 residues. The CDR3: CATSRDGETLKGNTIYF. The CDR3 DNA follows: TGTGCCACCAGCAGAGATGGAGAGACACTGAAGGGAAACACCATATATTTT.

The gene calls are TRBV5-5 and TRBJ1-3; D is unresolved. CDR3 length: 14 residues. V dropped 0 bases and J dropped 1 base, with 5 bases sitting between them. Germline CDR1 and CDR2: SGHKS and YYEKEE (reference sequence). DNA for the CDR3: TGTGCCAGCAGCTTGGAATGGTCTGGAAACACCATATATTTT. Protein product: CASSLEWSGNTIYF.

This chain joins TRBV6-6 and TRBJ2-1, with a weak D call TRBD2 (5 bases). CDR3 length equals 13 residues. The V end was cut by 2 bases, the J end by 7 bases, with 9 bases between. Per the germline V gene, CDR1 is MNHNY and CDR2 is SVGAGI (reference sequence). The CDR3 sequence: CASSYGEGNEQFF. Written as DNA, the CDR3 is TGTGCCAGCAGTTACGGCGAGGGAAATGAGCAGTTCTTC.

The V call is TRBV15, the J call TRBJ2-3; TRBD1 is a possible D gene (6 bases). The CDR3 length is 17 residues. V lost 5 bases and J lost 1, with 19 bases in between. CDR1 LNHNV and CDR2 YYDKDF come from the germline V gene (reference sequence). The CDR3 region has the DNA TGTGCCACCAGCCCCCGGGGTGTGGGGGCGGGCACAGATACGCAGTATTTT. Its protein is CATSPRGVGAGTDTQYF.

This sequence joins TRBV19 and TRBJ2-1; possibly TRBD1 for D (6 bases). Germline CDR1 and CDR2: LNHDA and SQIVND (reference sequence). Deletions cut 9 bases from V and 0 bases from J, with 21 bases between. The CDR3 covers 17 residues. The CDR3 region is CASPWGPPELSYNEQFF. The DNA of the CDR3 is TGTGCCAGCCCATGGGGGCCGCCTGAACTCTCCTACAATGAGCAGTTCTTC.

The V and J genes are TRBV11-1 and TRBJ2-2, with a weak D call TRBD2 (6 bases). Per the germline V gene, CDR1 is SGHAT and CDR2 is FQDESV (reference sequence). Trimming pared 4 bases from V and 6 bases from J, leaving 9 bases between. This CDR3 spans 13 amino acids. CDR3 amino acids: CASSSSSAGELFF. The CDR3 region has the DNA TGTGCCAGCAGCTCCTCTAGCGCCGGGGAGCTGTTTTTT.

A remark on this clone: Germline is not matched at one junction end, which may reflect a read error. At the DNA level, this CDR3 is encoded by other sequences in the same sample as well. V gene TRBV10-1 combines with J gene TRBJ2-2; 8 bases fit TRBD1. The CDR3 length is 17 residues. Germline V gives CDR1 WNHNN, CDR2 SYGVQD (reference sequence). CDR3 in amino acids: CASSGQGQFANTGELFF. CDR3 nucleotides: TGCGCTAGCAGTGGACAGGGACAATTCGCGAACACCGGGGAGCTGTTTTTT.

J is TRBJ2-3 and V is TRBV6-5; D is uncertain. V shed 4 bases and J shed 4 bases, with 9 bases lying between them. In germline, CDR1 is MNHEY, CDR2 SVGAGI. CDR3 length: 13 amino acids. CDR3 in DNA: TGTGCCAGCAGTTTAGGGCAACCAGATACGCAGTATTTT. Its protein is CASSLGQPDTQYF.

This sequence joins TRBV20-1 and TRBJ2-7; maybe TRBD2 (6 bases). V was shortened by 1 base and J by 5 bases, with 6 bases between the two germline ends. CDR1 is DFQATT, CDR2 SNEGSKA, per germline (reference sequence). This CDR3 is 11 amino acids long. The CDR3 spells CSARGGDEQYF. The CDR3 DNA reads as TGCAGTGCTAGAGGGGGGGACGAGCAGTACTTC.

The chain uses TRBV15 and TRBJ2-7; 7 bases align to TRBD1. After removal of 5 bases from V and 1 base from J, the junction contained 8 bases not matched to a gene. From germline, CDR1 is LNHNV and CDR2 YYDKDF (reference sequence). The CDR3 length is 15 residues. The CDR3 spells CATSFPRQGSYEQYF. DNA for the CDR3: TGTGCCACCAGCTTTCCCCGACAGGGTTCCTACGAGCAGTACTTC.

The chain recombines TRBV15 with TRBJ2-4; the D call may be TRBD1 or TRBD2 (6 bases each). Germline V gene sequence: CDR1 LNHNV, CDR2 YYDKDF (reference sequence). This CDR3 is built from 16 residues. Trimming took off 0 bases at V and 6 bases at J, with 15 bases between the two ends. In DNA form, the CDR3 reads TGTGCCACCAGCAGAGATACGGCCAGGGGAGGAAACATTCAGTACTTC. Translating gives CATSRDTARGGNIQYF.

The chain is built from TRBV18 and TRBJ2-5; D is unclear. The CDR3 consists of 13 residues. V was trimmed by 10 bases and J by 1 base, leaving 13 bases between them. Germline values: CDR1 KGHSH, CDR2 LQKENI. CDR3 DNA sequence: TGTGCCACGACCGTGGTCCGCCAAGAGACCCAGTACTTC. Its translation is CATTVVRQETQYF.

V is TRBV19 and J is TRBJ1-2, with D tentatively TRBD1 (6 bases). The germline gives CDR1 LNHDA, CDR2 SQIVND (reference sequence). V shed 7 bases and J shed 0 bases, with 18 bases lying between them. The CDR3 is made up of 16 amino acids. In DNA, the CDR3 is TGTGCCAGTACCGCCTTCAGTCAGGGGCCTAACTATGGCTACACCTTC. Translation: CASTAFSQGPNYGYTF. Together with reference TRBV19 and TRBJ1-2, the CDR3 gives the full variable domain: DGGITQSPKYLFRKEGQNVTLSCEQNLNHDAMYWYRQDPGQGLRLIYYSQIVNDFQKGDIAEGYSVSREKKESFPLTVTSAQKNPTAFYLCASTAFSQGPNYGYTFGSGTRLTVV.

The rearrangement uses TRBV7-2 and TRBJ2-5; D perhaps matches TRBD1 (5 bases). Trimming removed 5 bases at V and 4 bases at J, with 17 bases between. The CDR3 length is 15 residues. Germline-derived CDR1 and CDR2 are SGHTA and FQGNSA. DNA for the CDR3: TGTGCCAGCAGCCCCGCCCCGCATAGGGGAGAGACCCAGTACTTC. It translates to CASSPAPHRGETQYF.

This chain uses TRBV11-2 with TRBJ1-1; D is uncertain. Per the germline V gene, CDR1 is SGHAT and CDR2 is FQNNGV. The CDR3 sequence is 13 residues long. V was clipped by 5 bases and J by 1 base, with 8 bases between them. For the CDR3, the DNA is TGTGCCAGCAGCCGTCGGGAGAACACTGAAGCTTTCTTT. Its translation is CASSRRENTEAFF.

This clone was detected a few times. V and J are TRBV11-2 and TRBJ1-2, with D uncertain. V was shortened by 1 base and J by 7 bases, with 10 bases between the two germline ends. Germline V gene lookup returns CDR1 SGHAT and CDR2 FQNNGV. The CDR3 is made up of 13 amino acids. The CDR3 nucleotides are TGTGCCAGCAGCTTAGTCCGGGGTACTGGCTACACCTTC. Protein sequence: CASSLVRGTGYTF.

The rearrangement links TRBV19 to TRBJ1-5; D is unclear. The CDR3 is 13 residues long. With 2 bases removed from V and 5 bases from J, the gap between germline ends came to 7 bases. CDR1 LNHDA and CDR2 SQIVND come from the germline V gene (reference sequence). CDR3 sequence reads: CASSIWKDQPQHF. The CDR3 region has the DNA TGTGCCAGTAGTATATGGAAGGATCAGCCCCAGCATTTT. Based on the CDR3 plus reference TRBV19 and TRBJ1-5, the full variable domain is DGGITQSPKYLFRKEGQNVTLSCEQNLNHDAMYWYRQDPGQGLRLIYYSQIVNDFQKGDIAEGYSVSREKKESFPLTVTSAQKNPTAFYLCASSIWKDQPQHFGDGTRLSIL.

V is TRBV27 and J is TRBJ2-5; D is undetermined. Germline CDR1 is MNHEY and CDR2 is SMNVEV (reference sequence). The CDR3 length is 15 residues. Trimming removed 4 bases from V and 1 base from J, with 13 bases in between. The DNA for the CDR3 is TGTGCCAGCAGTTCTCTGTCCCGGGCCCAAGAGACCCAGTACTTC. Its protein is CASSSLSRAQETQYF.

This chain links TRBV4-1 with TRBJ2-7, with D perhaps TRBD1 or TRBD2 (5 bases each). CDR3 length: 15 residues. Germline V gene lookup returns CDR1 MGHRA and CDR2 YSYEKL. Trimming left V 6 bases short and J 0 bases short, with 15 bases between. The CDR3 bases are TGCGCCAGCAGGACAACCCGGGGCCTCTCCTACGAGCAGTACTTC. It encodes CASRTTRGLSYEQYF.

The CDR3 sequence: CASSPGGENTEAFF. CDR3 DNA: TGCGCCAGCAGCCCAGGGGGGGAGAACACTGAAGCTTTCTTT. This chain uses TRBV5-1 with TRBJ1-1; 7 bases match TRBD1. The CDR3 has 14 residues. V lost 4 bases to trimming and J lost 1 base; unmatched junction nucleotides: 4. The germline V gene encodes CDR1 SGHRS and CDR2 YFSETQ.